The entry that follows covers one TCR beta chain sequence. No antigen is known for it. The junction departs from the called germline gene at one end, perhaps through a read error. This entry belongs to a study of cytomegalovirus exposure and HLA in healthy donors (dated by TCRdb to 2017 to 2019). In terms of the full investigation: In an earlier analysis of under 600 of the donors, 250 to 350 Gb of sequence data and 117 million unique TCR beta sequences from about 190 million T cells were reported. Along with the approximately 650-subject first cohort, a separate validation cohort of over a hundred different subjects was used. Every repertoire in the discovery cohort had been generated on one and the same sequencing platform. A later genetic analysis took genome-wide SNP genotypes for about three fifths of the roughly 670 donors and used that subset as a discovery cohort. The study profiled the T cell repertoires of more than 500 subjects by immunosequencing and related them to cytomegalovirus serostatus. Rather than using new phenotypic data, the later analysis identified candidate immune exposures from TCR beta sequences and from how often those sequences occurred across donors. The number of typed donors differed by locus: about 629-640 for A, B, C, DRB1 and DQB1; approximately 540 for DQA1; 606 for DPA1; and about 450 for DPB1. Roughly five DR-DQ haplotypes were treated as single units for association and clustering because of strong linkage in the cohort. High-throughput TCR immunosequencing, statistical association of individual TCRs with disease status, and machine learning were combined to predict cytomegalovirus infection status. Donor age, sex, ethnicity and CMV serostatus were collected together with the repertoire data. Among the approximately 400 genotyped donors, around 81% belonged to the genetic ancestry cluster associated with self-reported Caucasian donors. Among about 390 genotyped donors of the cohort, an average of approximately 240,000 unique TCR beta nucleotide sequences were sequenced per donor, approximately 20% of them non-productive. HLA typing covered class I and class II loci at four-digit resolution. A later analysis re-analyzed previously published TCR beta repertoires from approximately 670 donors and added high-resolution HLA genotyping to study TCR occurrence patterns. An earlier analysis of 587 of the donors applied high-throughput TCR beta sequencing to assess whether each TCR beta V gene segment acted as functional or pseudogenic. Around 320 gigabases of sequencing data and roughly 90 million unique TCR sequences were included in an early release covering 500 to 750 HLA-typed donors. The study aimed to test whether signatures of past pathogen exposure could be identified by cataloging public T cell receptors. On the study overall, not on this receptor specifically: An earlier analysis of approximately 500 of the donors showed that most TCR beta V segments appeared in productive rearrangements either about 87% or about 30% of the time, which broadly matched IMGT annotations. At a false discovery rate of 0.05, a later analysis linked some 17,000 TCR beta sequences to specific HLA alleles. Most TCR sequences were seen in very few donors, while some public TCRs were found in many individuals. Most CMV-associated TCR beta chains appeared to be HLA-restricted in a later analysis, and the HLA associations seemed to be driven largely by CMV exposure. The classifier was reported to diagnose cytomegalovirus status with high specificity and sensitivity in both the original cohort and the validation cohort. The cohort was sequenced for TCR beta chains only, and without alpha or paired-chain data the features that could be detected were limited. Linkage disequilibrium might explain the correlated functional status among segregating V segments, but an unknown experimental factor could not be excluded. Three of the identified cytomegalovirus-associated TCR beta chains were confirmed in vitro to be specific for cytomegalovirus antigens. V-gene and J-gene trimming of TCR beta chains was associated with a missense DCLRE1C variant in a later genetic analysis, and the association was replicated in an independent cohort. According to the authors, the approach could potentially be generalized to other disease states and immunological phenotypes. A total of 150 to 200 TCR beta chains were listed by the study as associated with cytomegalovirus. In a later analysis, the rate of TCR association differed among HLA loci, with DRB1 alleles having the most associated TCRs and HLA-C alleles having the fewest. Because HLA typing was unavailable for some donors at each locus, only the typed subset was used in association tests. Because counts were too low, roughly 16 rarely observed V segments, including chromosome 9 orphons, were left out of the earlier analysis of 587 of the donors. Compared with the approximately 670-donor mean, donors in an Asian-associated ancestry cluster had fewer N-insertions in productive TCRs, according to a later genetic analysis. The 87-base-pair reads could not distinguish some IMGT-functional V segments, including TRBV6-2 and TRBV6-3, so those segments were excluded. A cluster of highly shared sequence variants was judged likely to represent a technical artifact of the sequencing pipeline. Sequencing depth was assumed to be roughly uniform across donors in the presence/absence analyses, though that assumption may not hold. A further reported finding was that TCR beta sequences accurately predicted the HLA-A and HLA-B alleles for most subjects in the first cohort. For the cohort, immune exposure information was limited to CMV serostatus. In a later analysis, HLA-associated TCR beta chains showed more clonal expansion and lower generation probabilities than non-associated chains that were equally common. When HLA alleles, especially DR and DQ, strongly co-occurred, attributing TCR associations to individual alleles was difficult. According to a later analysis, parvovirus B19, influenza, CMV and Epstein-Barr virus appeared linked to several top co-occurrence clusters.

The germline V gene specifies MNHEY as CDR1 and SVGAGI as CDR2. From the cysteine up to the phenylalanine, the CDR3 has a length of 15 residues. The CDR3 DNA has 45 bases and is translated from base 1. Library creation used the immunoSEQ multiplex PCR assay. A mixture of 60 forward primers for TCR Vbeta segments and 13 reverse primers for TCR Jbeta segments was used in the multiplex PCR. A multiplex PCR assay on genomic DNA amplified the CDR3 region of rearranged TCR beta genes. The amplified TCR beta libraries were sequenced on the Illumina HiSeq System as 87-base-pair reads. In the original analysis: In a later analysis, tens of millions of unique TCR beta chains were counted across the approximately 640 repertoires, and around 10 million of these chains were shared by at least two donors. A nearest-neighbor algorithm error-corrected the raw reads and collapsed the reads into unique sequences, merging closely related sequences to remove PCR and sequencing errors. Alignment of CDR3 sequences to IMGT reference sequences was used to assign V, D and J gene segments. For a sequence to be retained, at least a six-nucleotide match to both a V gene segment and a J gene segment was required. A rearrangement was called productive if the CDR3 had no stop codons and remained in frame with V and J, and every other rearrangement was called non-productive. CDR3 was defined according to IMGT convention as the region running from the second conserved V-encoded cysteine to the conserved J-encoded phenylalanine. The earlier analysis of 500 to 650 of the donors excluded any sequence lacking an unambiguous match to a single V gene segment. In an earlier analysis of approximately 590 of the donors, a V segment was called functional when productive rearrangements were above 56.7%, and segregating when the standard deviation between donors exceeded 5%. A statistical classification framework was built to diagnose cytomegalovirus status from the catalog of TCR beta chain sequences. V and J gene assignment, in a later analysis, came from comparing TCR nucleotide sequences with IMGT/GENE-DB human TR gene sequences. Using the TCRdist pipeline, a later analysis assigned CDR3 sequences along with most-parsimonious VDJ recombination scenarios. In a later analysis, each TCR beta chain was defined by its CDR3 amino acid sequence together with its V-gene family, and reads without a unique V-gene family were excluded. A later analysis removed 450 to 600 highly shared, low-generation-probability nucleotide sequences to deal with suspected cross-contamination and a sequencing artifact. A later analysis calculated a clonal expansion index for each public chain from normalized within-repertoire ranks of inferred template counts. In a later analysis, generation probabilities were computed using a VDJ recombination model fitted to out-of-frame rearrangements, and the results were checked against IGoR. In a later analysis, TCR-TCR, TCR-HLA and TCR-CMV co-occurrence was scored with hypergeometric tests, and a repertoire-size bias correction was applied to TCR pairs. False discovery rates were estimated in a later analysis by permuting HLA or CMV assignments 20 times. A later analysis grouped co-occurring TCRs with DBSCAN, adding TCRdist sequence similarity when clustering within HLA-allele-positive subsets. For co-occurrence clustering, repertoires with fewer than 30,000 or more than 120,000 public chains were excluded, along with several repertoires with anomalous nucleotide sharing. TCRdb carries this immuneACCESS record with in-frame sequences only. Its versions omit some clonotypes, under half of them owing to an unresolved V gene in the studies checked, with the rest unexplained. V, J and clone size were drawn from that table, and D and trimming were deduced from the DNA. The sample has fewer than 200,000 clones on record, over 60% of them singletons. Clones ranked in the top ten supply about 0.8% of the sample.

In total, approximately 610 healthy bone marrow donors made up the cohort. Cohort members were all nominally healthy when sampled, although unrecorded immune exposures were likely present. The donor tested CMV seronegative, placing the donor among the 350 to 400 seronegative members of the cohort. Every donor gave a peripheral blood sample, and the peripheral blood mononuclear cells from that sample were used for TCR beta sequencing. The Qiagen DNeasy Blood Extraction Kit was used to extract genomic DNA from the blood cell samples. The chain links TRBV6-5 with TRBJ2-6; 10 of the junction bases match TRBD1. This TCR derives from a female donor in good health and CMV-seronegative. The sample consisted of PBMCs. The CDR3 protein: CASRTGGSGANGLTF. The bases are TGTGCCAGCAGGACAGGGGGCTCTGGGGCCAACGGCCTGACTTTC.